The subject of this entry is one TCR beta chain. What it recognizes is unknown. Per sorted-subset replicate PCR, input was approximately 0.2 ug DNA, representing around 28,000 T cell genomes. Measured with immunoSEQ multiplex PCR; TCRdb has only the in-frame clones, and not every one. The data show around 1.9 million clones, with 93% seen just once and around 1.7% held by the top ten. The data are from a study of shared clonotypes between healthy human individuals. Positively selected for CCR7, the CD45RO-negative cells used as naive CD8 cells excluded terminally differentiated effector memory CD45RA+ cells. Nashville, Tennessee was home to all donors, who were Caucasian adults. Whole-study results and caveats: Among the subsets, naive ones generally showed larger estimated richness than memory ones. Unshared clonotypes carried lower generation probabilities than those common to all four donors.

The sequenced sample consisted of naive CD8+ T cells from PBMCs. The TCR was taken from a man younger than 30 in good health. Some clones in this sample may be carry-over from other donors' samples.

The CDR3 DNA reads as TGTGCCAGCAGTTCCGCACCGGCCTACGAGCAGTACTTC. Translation: CASSSAPAYEQYF. This chain links TRBV27 with TRBJ2-7; D remains unclear. Germline V gene lookup returns CDR1 MNHEY and CDR2 SMNVEV (reference sequence). This CDR3 has 13 residues. V was cut by 4 bases and J by 2 bases, with 9 bases left in between.